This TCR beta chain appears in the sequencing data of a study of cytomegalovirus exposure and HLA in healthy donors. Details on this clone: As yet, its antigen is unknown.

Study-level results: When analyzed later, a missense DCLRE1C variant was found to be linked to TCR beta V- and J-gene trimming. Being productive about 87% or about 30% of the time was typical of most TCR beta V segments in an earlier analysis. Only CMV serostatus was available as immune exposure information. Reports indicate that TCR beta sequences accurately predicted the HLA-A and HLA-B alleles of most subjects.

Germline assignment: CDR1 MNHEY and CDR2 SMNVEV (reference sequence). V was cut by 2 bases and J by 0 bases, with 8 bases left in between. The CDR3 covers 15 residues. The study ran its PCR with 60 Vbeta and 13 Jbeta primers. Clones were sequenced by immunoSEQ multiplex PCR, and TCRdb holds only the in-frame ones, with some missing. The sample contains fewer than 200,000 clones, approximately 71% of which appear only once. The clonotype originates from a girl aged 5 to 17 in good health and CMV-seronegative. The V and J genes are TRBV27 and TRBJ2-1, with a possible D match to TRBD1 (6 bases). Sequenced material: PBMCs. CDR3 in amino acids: CASSLARGSYNEQFF. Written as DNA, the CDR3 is TGTGCCAGCAGTTTAGCCAGGGGCTCCTACAATGAGCAGTTCTTC.